The 10 T cell receptor beta chains below all came from one sample that was sequenced in a study of Graves' ophthalmopathy and Graves' hyperthyroidism. RNA transcripts served as template for amplifying TCR beta CDR3 sequences. Scientists carried out first-round RT-PCR using HTBI primers and then a second-round multiplex PCR. TCRdb reprocessed the multiplex PCR reads with MiXCR, giving one entry per CDR3 protein. The table records 170,000 or so distinct CDR3 sequences, over 35% of them present only once. Sequencing input: peripheral blood. All receptors derive from a woman aged 35 to 49 with Graves' ophthalmopathy.

As DNA, the CDR3 is TGTGCCACCAGTGAGGGGTACAACTCTTATGGCTACACCTTC. Protein sequence: CATSEGYNSYGYTF. This sequence joins TRBV24-1 and TRBJ1-2, with D hard to call. Germline values: CDR1 KGHDR, CDR2 SFDVKD. V was clipped by 4 bases and J by 5 bases, with 13 bases between them. CDR3 length equals 14 residues.

In this sample, this clonotype turned up many times. The rearrangement joins TRBV5-8 to TRBJ2-5; 7 bases match TRBD1. The length of the CDR3 is 14 residues. Per germline, CDR1 SGHTS and CDR2 YDEGEE. The J segment lost 5 bases and the V segment lost 2 bases, leaving 6 bases of the junction unmatched. The CDR3 protein is CASSLQGMVETQYF. The DNA of the CDR3 is TGTGCCAGCAGCTTACAGGGGATGGTTGAGACCCAGTACTTC.

This clonotype was recorded many times. The J gene is TRBJ1-2, the V gene TRBV7-9; 9 bases are a match to TRBD1. The V and J ends lost 5 bases and 2 bases, in that order; junction bases with no gene match: 3. This CDR3 has 14 residues. Germline V lookup: CDR1 SEHNR, CDR2 FQNEAQ (reference sequence). CDR3 in DNA: TGTGCCAGCAGCGCTGGGACAGGGAACTATGGCTACACCTTC. Protein sequence: CASSAGTGNYGYTF.

The V gene is TRBV28, the J gene TRBJ1-1; TRBD1 matches at 7 bases. V was clipped by 5 bases and J by 4 bases; unmatched bases: 4. From germline, CDR1 is MDHEN and CDR2 SYDVKM. This CDR3 has 13 amino acids. The CDR3 loop reads CASSRDRLTEAFF. In DNA form, the CDR3 reads TGTGCCAGCAGTCGGGACAGACTCACTGAAGCTTTCTTT.

This clonotype was seen many times. The J gene is TRBJ1-1, the V gene TRBV10-2; no clear D gene. Trimming took 3 bases from V and 7 from J, leaving 9 bases between them. CDR3 length: 12 residues. Germline lookup yields CDR1 WSHSY and CDR2 SAAADI. This chain's CDR3 is CASSELLNEAFF. CDR3 nucleotide sequence: TGCGCCAGCAGTGAACTACTGAATGAAGCTTTCTTT.

This clonotype was recorded at least ten times. The chain recombines TRBV20-1 with TRBJ1-1; D is ambiguous. V was cut by 0 bases and J by 6 bases, with 11 bases left in between. The CDR3 runs to 13 residues. Germline CDR1 and CDR2: DFQATT and SNEGSKA (reference sequence). The DNA for the CDR3 is TGCAGTGCTAGAGAACAGATATCAGCTGAAGCTTTCTTT. It encodes CSAREQISAEAFF.

This clonotype was counted ten times or more. V and J are TRBV12-3 or TRBV12-4 and TRBJ1-5, with D hard to call. The CDR3 covers 16 residues. Trimming took off 4 bases at V and 1 base at J, with 14 bases between the two ends. The CDR3 region has the DNA TGTGCCAGCAGTTCCCCTCGGTCCCCAAGCAATCAGCCCCAGCATTTT. This sequence encodes CASSSPRSPSNQPQHF.

This clonotype has ten or more counts. The chain is built from TRBV27 and TRBJ2-7; tentatively, D is TRBD1 (6 bases). CDR1 is MNHEY, CDR2 SMNVEV, per germline (reference sequence). The CDR3 totals 13 residues. The V end lost 4 bases, the J end lost 6 bases, and 13 bases lay between the germline ends. The CDR3 nucleotides read TGTGCCAGCAGTTCCTCAGGGGAGCGCGAGCAGTACTTC. Translated, it gives CASSSSGEREQYF.

V usage is TRBV20-1 and J usage is TRBJ2-7; D is undetermined. CDR3 length equals 14 residues. The V end was cut by 4 bases, the J end by 0 bases, with 13 bases between. CDR1 DFQATT and CDR2 SNEGSKA come from the germline V gene (reference sequence). This chain's CDR3 is CSANEEWSSYEQYF. Here the CDR3 DNA reads TGCAGTGCTAACGAGGAATGGAGCTCCTACGAGCAGTACTTC.

Many counts were recorded for this clonotype. This sequence joins TRBV6-5 and TRBJ1-1; unclear D gene. The CDR3 has 12 residues. The V gene lost 7 bases and the J gene lost 1 base, with 7 bases spanning the gap. Per germline, CDR1 MNHEY and CDR2 SVGAGI. CDR3 in amino acids: CASTNRNTEAFF. CDR3 DNA sequence: TGTGCCAGCACCAACAGGAACACTGAAGCTTTCTTT.